This T cell receptor beta chain was identified during a study of Ad26.COV2.S vaccination and SARS-CoV-2 variants. Whole-study context: Intramuscular Ad26.COV2.S at 5x10^10 or 1x10^11 viral particles.

Profiling relied on immunoSEQ multiplex PCR, and the TCRdb table lists in-frame clones only, not all of them. The sample includes hundreds of thousands of clones, approximately 90% of them seen just once. Treatment indicated: approximately 18 received Ad26.COV2.S at low or high dose, single or two shots; several received placebo; per-sample allocation not given. Sampling was done on day 63 after the first vaccine or placebo injection. What was given as vaccine was an Ad26 vector encoding Wuhan-strain SARS-CoV-2 spike. Germline CDR1 reads MNHEY; CDR2 reads SMNVEV (reference sequence). This CDR3 spans 13 amino acids. The ends were cut back, 0 bases at V and 3 bases at J, with 3 bases in the middle. Findings and caveats of the study: Recipients of either vaccine or placebo displayed similar breadth of non-spike TCRs. It was vaccine recipients, not placebo recipients, who had the higher spike-specific TCR breadth.

Regarding this clone: Its specificity is unknown.

V gene TRBV27 combines with J gene TRBJ2-4; D gene ambiguous. The receptor was derived from a person aged 18-60 years who received the Ad26.COV2.S COVID-19 vaccine or a placebo. Sequences were derived from peripheral blood, sampled in a trial of Ad26.COV2.S vaccine versus placebo. CDR3 loop: CASSLSIKNIQYF. The CDR3 DNA reads TGTGCCAGCAGTTTATCCATCAAAAACATTCAGTACTTC.